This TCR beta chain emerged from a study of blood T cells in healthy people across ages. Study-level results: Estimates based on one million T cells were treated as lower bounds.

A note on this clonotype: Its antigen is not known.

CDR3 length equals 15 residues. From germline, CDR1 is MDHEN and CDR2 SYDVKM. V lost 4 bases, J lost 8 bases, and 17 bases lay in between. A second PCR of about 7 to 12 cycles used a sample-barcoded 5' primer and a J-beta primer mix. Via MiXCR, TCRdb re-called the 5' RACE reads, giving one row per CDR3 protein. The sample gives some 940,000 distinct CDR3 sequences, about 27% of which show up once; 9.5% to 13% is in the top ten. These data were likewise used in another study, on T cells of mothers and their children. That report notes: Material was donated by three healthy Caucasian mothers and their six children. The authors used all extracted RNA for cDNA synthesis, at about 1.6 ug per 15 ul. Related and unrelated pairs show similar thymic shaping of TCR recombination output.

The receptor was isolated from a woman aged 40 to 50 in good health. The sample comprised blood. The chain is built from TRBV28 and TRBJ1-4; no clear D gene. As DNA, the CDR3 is TGTGCCAGCAGTTCTGCCGGAGGTCTTGGGGAAAAACTGTTTTTT. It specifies CASSSAGGLGEKLFF.